Presented here are 21 T cell receptor beta chains from one specimen sequenced in a study of CD8 T cells in ankylosing spondylitis (dated by TCRdb to the late 2010s). The protocol used for the library was 5' RACE. Sequencer: Illumina HiSeq 2500. TCRdb handled the public reads itself, with Q25 trimming in fastp and clone calling in MiXCR, and kept productive beta chains. Each entry is one CDR3 protein sequence, shown with its most common DNA and genes. The sample table lists around 250,000 distinct CDR3 sequences, about a sixth of them with a count of one. The biggest ten clones account for around 30% of the sample. The source material was blood, either unsorted or a sorted T cell fraction (not recorded which). Source of these receptors: a male donor with ankylosing spondylitis or in good health (not recorded which).

This clonotype was seen a handful of times. The DNA for the CDR3 is TGCAGCTTCAGCGGGAGTCTAACCGGGGAGCTGTTTTTT. It is translated as CSFSGSLTGELFF. V and J are TRBV29-1 and TRBJ2-2; TRBD2 matches at 8 bases. J gave up 5 bases and V 8 bases, and 7 bases lay outside the gene matches. CDR1 SQVTM and CDR2 ANQGSEA come from the germline V gene. There are 13 residues in the CDR3.

This chain joins TRBV28 and TRBJ2-5; D could derive from TRBD1 or TRBD2 (7 bases each). Germline loops: CDR1 MDHEN, CDR2 SYDVKM. This CDR3 has 16 amino acids. The ends were cut back, 1 base at V and 2 bases at J, with 14 bases in the middle. CDR3 protein: CASSLLGGGLQETQYF. The CDR3 region has the DNA TGTGCCAGCAGTTTATTGGGAGGGGGCTTGCAAGAGACCCAGTACTTC.

This clonotype was observed a few times. This sequence joins TRBV6-1 and TRBJ2-5; maybe TRBD1 (5 bases). The CDR3 is made up of 17 amino acids. Germline V gene data show CDR1 as MNHNS and CDR2 as SASEGT. Trimming shortened V by 3 bases and J by 4 bases, and 21 bases separated the two germline ends. This CDR3 reads CASSEAERGWSRETQYF. The DNA of the CDR3 is TGTGCCAGCAGTGAGGCCGAAAGGGGCTGGAGTCGAGAGACCCAGTACTTC.

This sequence joins TRBV5-6 and TRBJ1-6, with a tentative D call TRBD1 (5 bases). Trimming took 4 bases from V and 3 from J, leaving 8 bases between them. Germline CDR1 is SGHDT and CDR2 is YYEEEE. The CDR3 runs 14 residues. The CDR3, as DNA: TGTGCCAGCAGCGGAGACAGCTATAATTCACCCCTCCACTTT. Protein: CASSGDSYNSPLHF.

In this sample, this clonotype turned up a few times. This chain joins TRBV4-1 and TRBJ1-1; TRBD1 agrees at 8 bases. The germline V gene encodes CDR1 MGHRA and CDR2 YSYEKL. V lost 0 bases and J lost 4; bases outside the gene matches: 4. The CDR3 loop spans 15 amino acids. The CDR3 loop reads CASSQDRTGTTEAFF. The CDR3, as DNA: TGCGCCAGCAGCCAAGATCGGACAGGGACCACTGAAGCTTTCTTT.

This clonotype was recorded a few times. The chain has TRBV5-1 and TRBJ2-2, with 10 bases matching TRBD2. Germline V gives CDR1 SGHRS, CDR2 YFSETQ. The CDR3 is 16 amino acids. With V trimmed by 3 bases and J by 5 bases, 7 bases remained unmatched. CDR3 nucleotide sequence: TGCGCCAGCAGCTGGTTAGCGGGAGGAGAGACCGGGGAGCTGTTTTTT. Amino acid sequence: CASSWLAGGETGELFF.

This clonotype was observed a few times. The V call is TRBV27, the J call TRBJ2-7; possible D gene TRBD2, 5 bases. Germline-derived CDR1 and CDR2 are MNHEY and SMNVEV (reference sequence). V gave up 5 bases and J gave up 2 bases, with 13 bases separating them. The CDR3 length is 14 residues. For the CDR3, the DNA is TGTGCCAGCAGTGTCGCGGGTGGTACCTACGAGCAGTACTTC. Protein product: CASSVAGGTYEQYF.

This clonotype was seen ten or more times. The chain combines TRBV5-1 with TRBJ2-1; 11 bases are a match to TRBD2. Germline V gene lookup returns CDR1 SGHRS and CDR2 YFSETQ. V lost 0 bases, J lost 8 bases, and 16 bases stayed unmatched. This CDR3 has 19 residues. For the CDR3, the DNA is TGCGCCAGCAGCTTGGGAGACCTATACGGGACTAGCGGAAGGGATGAGCAGTTCTTC. Its protein product is CASSLGDLYGTSGRDEQFF.

This sequence joins TRBV9 and TRBJ2-6; 8 bases match TRBD2. The V and J ends lost 3 bases and 0 bases, in that order; junction bases with no gene match: 5. The CDR3 has 17 amino acids. Germline V gene lookup returns CDR1 SGDLS and CDR2 YYNGEE. The CDR3 DNA sequence: TGTGCCAGCAGCGCGGGACTAGTGGCCTCTGGGGCCAACGTCCTGACTTTC. Its translation is CASSAGLVASGANVLTF.

The chain couples TRBV12-3 or TRBV12-4 to TRBJ2-7, with 8 nucleotides matching TRBD2. Trimming removed 0 bases from V and 5 bases from J; junction bases left unmatched: 6. CDR3 length: 15 amino acids. The CDR3, as DNA: TGTGCCAGCAGTTTAGCTCTAGCGGGTGTGAACGAGCAGTACTTC. Translated, it gives CASSLALAGVNEQYF.

This clonotype was recorded at least ten times. J is TRBJ2-7 and V is TRBV29-1; no clear D. Per germline, CDR1 SQVTM and CDR2 ANQGSEA. This CDR3 is built from 13 residues. Trimming cost V 0 bases and J 7 bases, with 13 bases left between them. CDR3 in DNA: TGCAGCGTTGAAGATTTGGTCGGGCAGGAGCAGTACTTC. This sequence encodes CSVEDLVGQEQYF.

The chain employs TRBV11-1 and TRBJ2-3; D remains ambiguous. The V gene lost 4 bases and the J gene lost 0 bases, with 11 bases spanning the gap. This CDR3 comprises 15 residues. Germline loops: CDR1 SGHAT, CDR2 FQDESV (reference sequence). The CDR3 reads CASSWPDSSTDTQYF. CDR3 DNA sequence: TGTGCCAGCAGCTGGCCAGACTCTAGCACAGATACGCAGTATTTT.

This chain links TRBV29-1 with TRBJ2-7; 8 nucleotides align to TRBD2. The CDR3 loop spans 14 amino acids. V was pared by 2 bases and J by 5 bases, with 8 bases of the junction left unmatched. Germline V gene data show CDR1 as SQVTM and CDR2 as ANQGSEA. CDR3 DNA sequence: TGCAGCGTTGAATTTGCGGGAGGTAGACACGAGCAGTACTTC. Amino acid sequence: CSVEFAGGRHEQYF.

This clonotype was counted at least ten times. The CDR3 region is CASSGLAASTDTQYF. CDR3 coding DNA: TGTGCCAGCAGTGGACTAGCGGCTAGCACAGATACGCAGTATTTT. This chain connects TRBV2 to TRBJ2-3; 9 bases are a match to TRBD2. This CDR3 has 15 amino acids. From germline, CDR1 is SNHLY and CDR2 FYNNEI. V was clipped by 4 bases and J by 0 bases; unmatched bases: 2.

The gene calls are TRBV10-3 and TRBJ1-6; TRBD1 might be the D (5 bases). Per germline, CDR1 ENHRY and CDR2 SYGVKD. CDR3 size: 17 residues. The germline V and J ends were trimmed by 0 bases and 8 bases, with 17 bases remaining between them. This chain's CDR3 is CAISESTGTEEDSPLHF. For the CDR3, the DNA is TGTGCCATCAGTGAGTCAACCGGGACCGAGGAAGATTCACCCCTCCACTTT.

The rearrangement joins TRBV19 to TRBJ2-1, with D maybe TRBD1 (6 bases). The CDR3 extends over 15 amino acids. Germline V CDR1 and CDR2: LNHDA, SQIVND (reference sequence). With 2 bases removed from V and 3 bases from J, the gap between germline ends came to 11 bases. The CDR3 sequence: CASSIPGEYYNEQFF. CDR3 DNA sequence: TGTGCCAGTAGTATACCAGGGGAGTACTACAATGAGCAGTTCTTC.

This clonotype has only a few counts. V is TRBV12-3 or TRBV12-4 and J is TRBJ2-3; D uncertain. V lost 0 bases to trimming and J lost 4 bases, with 8 bases between them. This CDR3 comprises 14 residues. The CDR3: CASSLARSSDTQYF. The CDR3 nucleotides read TGTGCCAGCAGTTTAGCGAGGAGTTCAGATACGCAGTATTTT.

This clonotype came up a few times. The rearrangement uses TRBV21-1 and TRBJ2-7; TRBD1 was called by the table and not checked on the DNA. TRBV21-1 constitutes a pseudogene. The CDR3 totals 16 residues. CDR3 region: CASSKDQGRLKYEQYF. Here the CDR3 DNA reads TGTGCCAGCAGCAAAGATCAGGGGCGGTTAAAGTACGAGCAGTACTTC.

Only a few counts were recorded for this clonotype. The chain couples TRBV11-2 to TRBJ2-5; 12 positions agree with TRBD2. The J segment lost 1 base and the V segment lost 5 bases, leaving 8 bases of the junction unmatched. The CDR3 runs 17 residues. Germline assignment: CDR1 SGHAT and CDR2 FQNNGV. CDR3 sequence: CASSPILAGGLQETQYF. CDR3 DNA: TGTGCCAGCAGCCCTATACTAGCGGGAGGTCTCCAAGAGACCCAGTACTTC.

The chain links TRBV29-1 to TRBJ2-7; TRBD2 is a possible D gene (5 bases). Germline CDR1 and CDR2: SQVTM and ANQGSEA. The CDR3 loop spans 15 amino acids. The V end lost 0 bases, the J end lost 2 bases, and 14 bases lay between the germline ends. As DNA, the CDR3 is TGCAGCGTTGAAGATCCCTCTAGGGAGACCTACGAGCAGTACTTC. Translating it yields CSVEDPSRETYEQYF.

V is TRBV5-1 and J is TRBJ2-1; D remains unclear. The CDR3 spans 15 residues. Trimming took 2 bases from V and 0 from J, leaving 9 bases between them. Germline V CDR1 and CDR2: SGHRS, YFSETQ. The CDR3, as DNA: TGCGCCAGCAGCTTCCCCGCCCACTCCTACAATGAGCAGTTCTTC. Translating it yields CASSFPAHSYNEQFF.